The 22 T cell receptor beta chains below were found in one sample sequenced in a study of T cells in Graves' hyperthyroidism and ophthalmopathy. What was amplified from RNA transcripts were TCR beta CDR3 regions. The study used the HTBI primer set for a first-round RT-PCR of the TCR CDR3. TCRdb used MiXCR to reprocess the multiplex PCR reads, holding one entry per CDR3 protein. The sample includes roughly 180,000 distinct CDR3 sequences, 15% to 20% of them seen just once. The sequencing input was blood. The source of these receptors is a woman aged 45-60 years with Graves' hyperthyroidism.

This clonotype was recorded at least ten times. The chain employs TRBV6-1 and TRBJ1-5; perhaps TRBD1 as D (6 bases). Germline V CDR1 and CDR2: MNHNS, SASEGT. The ends were cut back, 5 bases at V and 8 bases at J, with 19 bases in the middle. This CDR3 spans 15 amino acids. This CDR3 reads CASSIQPRGSEPQHF. The CDR3 bases are TGTGCCAGCAGTATCCAACCCAGGGGTTCGGAGCCCCAGCATTTT.

This clonotype came up many times. The DNA for the CDR3 is TGCAGTGCTTACGCCCTAGCGGGGACCGGGGAGCTGTTTTTT. The encoded protein is CSAYALAGTGELFF. The chain couples TRBV20-1 to TRBJ2-2, with TRBD2 matching over 9 bases. This CDR3 has 14 amino acids. The germline V gene has CDR1 DFQATT and CDR2 SNEGSKA (reference sequence). V lost 5 bases, J lost 5 bases, and 6 bases stayed unmatched.

The chain links TRBV20-1 to TRBJ2-5, with 9 positions matching TRBD1. The V segment lost 7 bases and the J segment 4 bases; nucleotides outside the gene matches: 13. CDR1 and CDR2 (germline): DFQATT, SNEGSKA (reference sequence). The CDR3 consists of 15 residues. This chain's CDR3 is CSVPRTGVAGETQYF. The CDR3 DNA sequence: TGCAGTGTACCCAGGACAGGGGTGGCCGGAGAGACCCAGTACTTC.

In this sample, this clonotype turned up a few times. With a much larger clone just one base away, this may be a read error. This chain links TRBV2 with TRBJ2-2; no clear D. The CDR3 is 14 amino acids. Per germline, CDR1 SNHLY and CDR2 FYNNEI. CDR3 sequence reads: CANSRTTNTGELFF. Written as DNA, the CDR3 is TGTGCCAACAGTAGGACCACGAACACCGGGGAGCTGTTTTTT.

This clonotype has only a few counts. J is TRBJ2-3 and V is TRBV20-1; the match to TRBD1 covers 10 bases. Germline-derived CDR1 and CDR2 are DFQATT and SNEGSKA (reference sequence). Losses at the gene ends were 3 bases for V and 5 bases for J; bases not matched to a gene: 8. The CDR3 spans 15 residues. In DNA form, the CDR3 reads TGCAGTGCTAGGGTTCGGGGACAGGGGTTAGATACGCAGTATTTT. Its translation is CSARVRGQGLDTQYF.

This clonotype turned up a few times. The chain is built from TRBV4-1 and TRBJ1-1, with 11 bases identical to TRBD1. The V segment lost 3 bases and the J segment 4 bases; nucleotides outside the gene matches: 4. The CDR3 spans 15 residues. Looked up from germline, CDR1 is MGHRA and CDR2 is YSYEKL. Here the CDR3 DNA reads TGCGCCAGCAGCCATTCCGGGACAGGGGGCACTGAAGCTTTCTTT. Translated: CASSHSGTGGTEAFF.

This clonotype was observed at least ten times. This sequence joins TRBV15 and TRBJ1-4; 9 bases line up with TRBD1. The germline V gene encodes CDR1 LNHNV and CDR2 YYDKDF (reference sequence). The CDR3 runs to 18 residues. After removal of 3 bases from V and 0 bases from J, the junction contained 8 bases not matched to a gene. CDR3 region: CATSSPRQGGATNEKLFF. The CDR3 nucleotides are TGTGCCACCAGCAGTCCCCGACAGGGGGGCGCAACTAATGAAAAACTGTTTTTT.

This clonotype was seen repeatedly, ten times or more. The chain combines TRBV5-1 with TRBJ2-3, with D perhaps TRBD1 or TRBD2 (6 bases each). V lost 6 bases and J 0 bases, leaving 11 bases between the germline ends. The CDR3 length is 14 residues. Germline V gene sequence: CDR1 SGHRS, CDR2 YFSETQ. The CDR3 is CASTRGGSTDTQYF. The DNA for the CDR3 is TGCGCCAGCACCCGAGGGGGGAGCACAGATACGCAGTATTTT.

This clonotype has a count of ten or more. The chain joins TRBV5-1 to TRBJ2-2; weak D call: TRBD1 (6 bases). V lost 6 bases and J 2 bases, leaving 20 bases between the germline ends. The CDR3 length is 17 residues. CDR1 SGHRS and CDR2 YFSETQ come from the germline V gene. CDR3 nucleotide sequence: TGCGCCAGCACAGGCCCTACCGGGACAATTAACACCGGGGAGCTGTTTTTT. Translating gives CASTGPTGTINTGELFF.

This clonotype was seen ten or more times. The V gene is TRBV19, the J gene TRBJ2-2, with D possibly matching TRBD1 (5 bases). This CDR3 comprises 14 residues. With 6 bases removed from V and 2 bases from J, the gap between germline ends came to 10 bases. Germline loops: CDR1 LNHDA, CDR2 SQIVND (reference sequence). The CDR3 here is CASRDRPNTGELFF. CDR3 in DNA: TGTGCCAGTAGAGACAGACCCAACACCGGGGAGCTGTTTTTT.

V usage is TRBV4-1 and J usage is TRBJ2-5, with 10 bases fitting TRBD2. Losses at the gene ends were 0 bases for V and 6 bases for J; bases not matched to a gene: 10. Germline V CDR1 and CDR2: MGHRA, YSYEKL. The CDR3 spans 17 residues. The CDR3 protein is CASSQDFSGGTVKTQYF. DNA for the CDR3: TGCGCCAGCAGCCAAGATTTTAGCGGGGGGACCGTGAAGACCCAGTACTTC.

This clonotype has at least ten counts. This chain uses TRBV6-1 with TRBJ2-3, with 7 bases lining up with TRBD1. Germline CDR1 reads MNHNS; CDR2 reads SASEGT. The CDR3 totals 14 residues. V trimming: 5 bases; J trimming: 2 bases; junction bases outside the gene matches: 4. The CDR3 coding sequence is TGTGCCAGCAGTCTACAGGGGTCCACAGATACGCAGTATTTT. It is translated as CASSLQGSTDTQYF.

This clonotype occurred many times. This chain uses TRBV28 with TRBJ1-6; D is possibly TRBD1 (5 bases). CDR1 and CDR2 (germline): MDHEN, SYDVKM. The CDR3 length is 14 residues. V was shortened by 5 bases and J by 11 bases, with 16 bases between the two germline ends. As DNA, the CDR3 is TGTGCCAGCAGTAGGGGAGGAGGGAGAACACCCCTCCACTTT. It is translated as CASSRGGGRTPLHF.

This clonotype was seen many times. V usage is TRBV6-1 and J usage is TRBJ2-1, with D tentatively TRBD2 (5 bases). In germline, CDR1 is MNHNS, CDR2 SASEGT. The V end lost 9 bases, the J end lost 0 bases, and 9 bases lay between the germline ends. This CDR3 contains 13 residues. The CDR3 DNA is TGTGCCAGTGGACTTAGCTCCTACAATGAGCAGTTCTTC. Protein: CASGLSSYNEQFF.

The sample holds many counts of this clonotype. The chain carries TRBV5-1 and TRBJ1-1; no reliable D call. V lost 3 bases and J 5 bases, leaving 14 bases between the germline ends. CDR1 and CDR2 (germline): SGHRS, YFSETQ. This CDR3 has 14 residues. The CDR3 spells CASSSRTGETEAFF. The CDR3 DNA reads TGCGCCAGCAGCTCTCGGACTGGGGAGACTGAAGCTTTCTTT.

This chain joins TRBV6-1 and TRBJ1-2, with a weak D call TRBD1 (6 bases). The CDR3 loop spans 16 amino acids. Germline V gene data show CDR1 as MNHNS and CDR2 as SASEGT. V was pared by 5 bases and J by 1 base, with 17 bases between. The CDR3 sequence: CASSPDRTGFNYGYTF. The CDR3 DNA follows: TGTGCCAGCAGTCCCGACAGGACCGGTTTTAACTATGGCTACACCTTC.

The chain couples TRBV7-2 to TRBJ2-1; 11 positions match TRBD2. The V gene end was trimmed by 3 bases and the J gene end by 4 bases; junction bases not matched to a gene: 5. From germline, CDR1 is SGHTA and CDR2 FQGNSA. The CDR3 length is 16 residues. The CDR3 DNA sequence: TGTGCCAGCAGCTTTGTTAGCGGGGGGGCTTACAATGAGCAGTTCTTC. It codes for CASSFVSGGAYNEQFF.

This clonotype was detected ten times or more. The junction departs from the called germline gene at one end, perhaps through a read error. This chain connects TRBV28 to TRBJ1-2; D gene ambiguous. Germline V gene data show CDR1 as MDHEN and CDR2 as SYDVKM. This CDR3 region has 13 residues. The CDR3 protein is CTSSLAPNYGYTF. CDR3 in DNA: TGTACCAGCAGTTTAGCCCCTAACTATGGCTACACCTTC.

This clonotype was seen many times. CDR3 loop: CASSQPLGTFGELFF. Here the CDR3 DNA reads TGCGCCAGCAGCCAACCTCTCGGGACATTCGGGGAGCTGTTTTTT. The chain is built from TRBV4-1 and TRBJ2-2; D might be TRBD1 (6 bases). CDR1 and CDR2 (germline): MGHRA, YSYEKL. V shed 2 bases and J shed 7 bases, with 14 bases lying between them. The CDR3 consists of 15 residues.

This clonotype was observed at least ten times. V is TRBV29-1 and J is TRBJ2-7; the D gene is possibly TRBD2 (5 bases). CDR1 is SQVTM, CDR2 ANQGSEA, per germline. Trimming pared 4 bases from V and 1 base from J, leaving 11 bases between. This CDR3 comprises 13 residues. In DNA, the CDR3 is TGCAGCGTTGTTCAGAGGGATTCCTACGAGCAGTACTTC. Residues: CSVVQRDSYEQYF.

This clonotype appeared a few times. The rearrangement links TRBV24-1 to TRBJ1-1, with TRBD1 identical over 8 bases. The J segment lost 8 bases and the V segment lost 3 bases, leaving 4 bases of the junction unmatched. Germline loops: CDR1 KGHDR, CDR2 SFDVKD. The CDR3 contains 13 residues. This CDR3 reads CATSDLRGREAFF. The CDR3 DNA follows: TGTGCCACCAGTGATCTCAGGGGGCGCGAAGCTTTCTTT.

Many counts were recorded for this clonotype. J is TRBJ2-5 and V is TRBV2; TRBD1 matches at 8 bases. Trimming took 10 bases from V and 4 from J; bases not matched to a gene: 8. Germline CDR1 SNHLY, CDR2 FYNNEI. This CDR3 comprises 13 residues. Here the CDR3 reads CATRQGAGETQYF. CDR3 bases: TGTGCCACGCGGCAGGGGGCAGGAGAGACCCAGTACTTC.